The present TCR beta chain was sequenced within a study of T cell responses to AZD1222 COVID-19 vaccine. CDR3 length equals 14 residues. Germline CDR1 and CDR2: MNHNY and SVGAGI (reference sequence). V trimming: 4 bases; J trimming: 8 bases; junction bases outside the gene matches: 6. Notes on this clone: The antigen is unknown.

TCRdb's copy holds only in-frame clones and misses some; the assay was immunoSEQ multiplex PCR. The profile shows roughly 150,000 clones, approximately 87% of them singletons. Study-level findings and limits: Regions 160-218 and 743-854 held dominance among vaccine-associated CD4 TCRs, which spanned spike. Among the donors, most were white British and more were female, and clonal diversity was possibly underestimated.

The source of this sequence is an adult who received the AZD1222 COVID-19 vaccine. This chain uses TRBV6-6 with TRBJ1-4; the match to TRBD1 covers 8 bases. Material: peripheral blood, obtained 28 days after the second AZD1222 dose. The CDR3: CASSLQGVGEKLFF. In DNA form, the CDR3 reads TGTGCCAGCAGTTTACAGGGGGTTGGCGAAAAACTGTTTTTT.